Each of the 9 T cell receptor beta chains below was sequenced from the same sample in a study of T cells in Graves' hyperthyroidism and ophthalmopathy (dated by TCRdb to between 2019 and 2020). Libraries were prepared through multiplex PCR. The sequencing machine was an Illumina HiSeq 2000. Amplification of TCR beta CDR3 regions was carried out from RNA transcripts. The first round of RT-PCR for the TCR CDR3 was performed with the HTBI primer set and the Qiagen OneStep RT-PCR kit. Using fastp trimming at Q25 and MiXCR clonotype assembly, TCRdb reanalyzed the public sequencing data and kept in-frame beta chains. One record per CDR3 amino acid sequence lists the most common genes and DNA. Here the sample has about 720,000 distinct CDR3 sequences; around 15% occur a single time. The ten largest clonotypes hold approximately 8% of the sample. Sequenced input: blood. These TCRs come from a young man with Graves' hyperthyroidism.

This clonotype occurred many times. The V call is TRBV7-2, the J call TRBJ2-3, with 9 positions matching TRBD2. CDR1 SGHTA and CDR2 FQGNSA come from the germline V gene. There are 14 residues in the CDR3. Trimming took 3 bases from V and 4 from J; bases not matched to a gene: 2. DNA of the CDR3: TGTGCCAGCAGCTTGTCTAGCGGGGCAGATACGCAGTATTTT. It yields the protein CASSLSSGADTQYF. Variable domain in full (rest from reference TRBV7-2 and TRBJ2-3): GAGVSQSPSNKVTEKGKDVELRCDPISGHTALYWYRQSLGQGLEFLIYFQGNSAPDKSGLPSDRFSAERTGGSVSTLTIQRTQQEDSAVYLCASSLSSGADTQYFGPGTRLTVL.

This chain links TRBV19 with TRBJ2-3, with 9 bases fitting TRBD2. V shed 4 bases, J shed 1 base, and the junction held 12 bases outside the gene matches. Germline CDR1 and CDR2: LNHDA and SQIVND (reference sequence). The CDR3 spans 18 residues. The CDR3 sequence is CASSTPGLAKGRTDTQYF. The CDR3 DNA sequence: TGTGCCAGTAGTACCCCGGGACTAGCAAAGGGACGCACAGATACGCAGTATTTT.

This clonotype was counted at least ten times. The rearrangement uses TRBV12-5 and TRBJ1-4; unclear D gene. V dropped 1 base and J dropped 6 bases, with 12 bases sitting between them. The germline gives CDR1 LGHNT, CDR2 FRNRAP. The CDR3 contains 15 residues. The CDR3 spells CASGLGPPRDEKLFF. The CDR3 DNA is TGTGCTAGTGGTTTGGGCCCACCAAGGGATGAAAAACTGTTTTTT.

This clonotype was counted between two and nine times. CDR3 DNA: TGTGCCAGCAGCTTGGAACGGACAGGGTCCCACGAGCAGTACTTC. Residues: CASSLERTGSHEQYF. The chain links TRBV5-4 to TRBJ2-7; 8 positions match TRBD1. Looked up from germline, CDR1 is SGHNT and CDR2 is YYREEE (reference sequence). The CDR3 is made up of 15 amino acids. With 0 bases clipped from V and 5 bases from J, the junction kept 7 bases outside the gene matches.

This clonotype has ten or more counts. This chain links TRBV6-6 with TRBJ2-3; D not resolved. The V gene lost 2 bases and the J gene lost 2 bases, with 14 bases spanning the gap. Germline V gene lookup returns CDR1 MNHNY and CDR2 SVGAGI (reference sequence). This CDR3 region has 16 residues. This CDR3 reads CASSYKELEDTDTQYF. The CDR3 bases are TGTGCCAGCAGTTACAAGGAGCTAGAGGACACAGATACGCAGTATTTT.

This chain links TRBV20-1 with TRBJ2-2; tentatively, D is TRBD1 (5 bases). V shed 3 bases and J shed 4 bases, with 6 bases lying between them. CDR1 DFQATT and CDR2 SNEGSKA come from the germline V gene (reference sequence). The CDR3 covers 12 residues. CDR3 amino acids: CSASRGTGELFF. CDR3 nucleotide sequence: TGCAGTGCTAGTAGGGGCACCGGGGAGCTGTTTTTT.

This clonotype appeared a few times. The CDR3 reads CASSPTPGPRVEQYF. In DNA form, the CDR3 reads TGTGCCAGCTCACCAACACCGGGACCCAGGGTTGAGCAGTACTTC. The chain combines TRBV18 with TRBJ2-1, with D perhaps given as TRBD1 or TRBD2 (5 bases each). The DNA end is a closer match to TRBJ2-7, so the J assignment may be wrong. The CDR3 has 15 residues. Germline V gene lookup returns CDR1 KGHSH and CDR2 LQKENI.

Many counts were recorded for this clonotype. One junction end disagrees with the germline gene, perhaps due to a read error. The V gene is TRBV9, the J gene TRBJ2-1; D is possibly TRBD2 (7 bases). The CDR3 extends over 16 amino acids. Germline-derived CDR1 and CDR2 are SGDLS and YYNGEE. CDR3: CASSVGGGSSYNEQFF. CDR3 bases: TGCGCCAGCAGCGTTGGGGGCGGGAGCTCCTACAATGAGCAGTTCTTC.

This chain uses TRBV6-1 with TRBJ1-5, with 7 positions matching TRBD1. V trimming: 5 bases; J trimming: 6 bases; junction bases outside the gene matches: 4. The CDR3 is made up of 13 amino acids. Germline assignment: CDR1 MNHNS and CDR2 SASEGT. CDR3 DNA: TGTGCCAGCAGTACAGGGGTCTTTCAGCCCCAGCATTTT. This encodes CASSTGVFQPQHF.